The rows below give T cell receptor beta chains drawn from one sample of a study of T-cell memory formation after mild COVID-19. TCRdb re-called the 5' RACE reads through MiXCR, storing one row per CDR3 protein. This sample carries some 130,000 distinct CDR3 sequences, about 16% of them seen once, and the ten largest clones take about 15%. The sample comprised PBMCs or a T cell subset sorted from them (not recorded which). The receptors here all came from an adult woman who had mild COVID-19 (a few samples of this study predate the infection). Cell type and time point are not known. The CDR3 runs from the conserved cysteine through the conserved F or W. The D gene is left open where the match is weak. Part of the rows lack a size; the others show once, few, many or a class for expanded clones.

j_call clone_size d_call v_call cdr3_nt cdr3_aa
TRBJ2-5 . . TRBV15 TGTGCCACCAGCAGAGTTGGCAGTAAAGAGACCCAGTACTTC CATSRVGSKETQYF
TRBJ2-1 . TRBD2 TRBV23-1 TGCGCCAGCAGTCAAGGCGGGAGGAGTTCCTACAATGAGCAGTTCTTC CASSQGGRSSYNEQFF
TRBJ2-7 few . TRBV9 TGTGCCAGCAGCGTAGCCCCTGGAGGGTCTGGCTACGAGCAGTACTTC CASSVAPGGSGYEQYF
TRBJ1-5 . . TRBV13 TGTGCCAGCAGCTTCAAATACAATCAGCCCCAGCATTTT CASSFKYNQPQHF
TRBJ1-6 . . TRBV5-1 TGCGCCAGCAGCTTGGGGGCAGGGTCGAGAAATTCACCCCTCCACTTT CASSLGAGSRNSPLHF
TRBJ2-1 . TRBD2 TRBV7-8 TGTGCCAGCAGCTTAGGAATCGGGGTGACTAGCGGGAGAACGAATGAGCAGTTCTTC CASSLGIGVTSGRTNEQFF
TRBJ2-1 few . TRBV29-1 TGCAGCGTTGGGCAGGTCTCCTACAATGAGCAGTTCTTC CSVGQVSYNEQFF
TRBJ2-4 . . TRBV5-1 TGCGCCAGCACACCGGGGCAGGGGGCCAAAAACATTCAGTACTTC CASTPGQGAKNIQYF
TRBJ2-5 few . TRBV9 TGTGCCAGCAGCGTAGGGGACGAGTTGCGGTGGACCCAGTACTTC CASSVGDELRWTQYF
TRBJ1-2 . TRBD1 TRBV5-1 TGCGCCAGCAGAATACGAGGGGACAGCGGCTCAAACTATGGCTACACCTTC CASRIRGDSGSNYGYTF
TRBJ1-1 few TRBD1 TRBV20-1 TGCAGTCTCTCTCGGGACAGGGTGACTGAAGCTTTCTTT CSLSRDRVTEAFF
TRBJ2-6 few . TRBV10-3 TGTGCCATCAGCCGGGGCGATGGGGCCAACGTCCTGACTTTC CAISRGDGANVLTF
TRBJ2-1 few . TRBV4-1 TGCGCCAGCAGCCAACCGCTGAGGAATGAGCAGTTCTTC CASSQPLRNEQFF
TRBJ2-1 . . TRBV7-9 TGTGCCAGCAGCTCTCTCCCTGAGCAGTTATTC CASSSLPEQLF
TRBJ2-5 few TRBD2 TRBV12-3/TRBV12-4 TGTGCCAGCAGGTCGAGCGGGAGGACGGAGACCCAGTACTTC CASRSSGRTETQYF
TRBJ1-2 few TRBD1 TRBV28 TGTGCCAGCAGTTTTACGACAGGGGATGGCTACACCTTC CASSFTTGDGYTF
TRBJ2-1 few . TRBV11-2 TGTGCCAGCAGCTTAGACGGCCGGGACTCCTGGGTCAACTACAATGAGCAGTTCTTC CASSLDGRDSWVNYNEQFF
TRBJ2-5 few TRBD2 TRBV6-5 TGTGCCAGCAGTTACCGGGGGGGGCAAGAGACCCAGTACTTC CASSYRGGQETQYF
TRBJ1-6 few TRBD1 TRBV5-1 TGCGCCAGCAGCTTCGGGACAGGGTTCTCCTATAATTCACCCCTCCACTTT CASSFGTGFSYNSPLHF
TRBJ1-1 few TRBD1 TRBV5-1 TGCGCCAGCAGCTTACAGGGGACGGACACTGAAGCTTTCTTT CASSLQGTDTEAFF
TRBJ2-1 few . TRBV7-6 TGTGCCACCTTCCGGGGGCGGTACTACAATGAGCAGTTCTTC CATFRGRYYNEQFF
TRBJ2-2 . TRBD2 TRBV6-6 TGTGCCAGCAGTTACACCATAGCGGGAGACGGCACCGGGGAGCTGTTTTTT CASSYTIAGDGTGELFF
TRBJ2-1 few . TRBV20-1 TGCAGTGCTAGCAGGGCAGGGTACAATGAGCAGTTCTTC CSASRAGYNEQFF
TRBJ2-3 . . TRBV11-2 TGTGCCAGCAGCCCGGAGTTCCCAGATACGCAGTATTTT CASSPEFPDTQYF
TRBJ1-3 few . TRBV30 TGTGCCTGGAGTCCTCTATTCGGGTCCGGAAACACCATATATTTT CAWSPLFGSGNTIYF
TRBJ2-4 . . TRBV29-1 TGCAGCGTTTCCGGGACGGCTGGGAACATTCAGTACTTC CSVSGTAGNIQYF
TRBJ2-7 many . TRBV3-1 TGTGCCAGCAGCAACCGTTACGAGCAGTACTTC CASSNRYEQYF
TRBJ2-7 . . TRBV7-9 TGTGCCAGCAGCTTACCGGGACGGAGCTCCTACGAGCAGTACTTC CASSLPGRSSYEQYF
TRBJ2-3 few . TRBV7-7 TGTGCCAGCAGCCTTAGCCCCGGGGGAGATACGCAGTATTTT CASSLSPGGDTQYF
TRBJ2-7 few . TRBV7-2 TGTGCCAGCAGCTTAGTGGGTCTCTACGAGCAGTACTTC CASSLVGLYEQYF
TRBJ2-1 few TRBD2 TRBV10-3 TGTGCCATCAGTGAGTCTGGGACTAGCGGGCACAATGAGCAGTTCTTC CAISESGTSGHNEQFF
TRBJ2-5 . TRBD1 TRBV7-7 TGTGCCAGCAGCTCTATTGACAGGGACCGGGAGACCCAGTACTTC CASSSIDRDRETQYF
TRBJ2-3 many . TRBV12-3/TRBV12-4 TGTGCCAGCAGCCGGGGCTTGGGTACAGATACGCAGTATTTT CASSRGLGTDTQYF
TRBJ2-7 many TRBD2 TRBV29-1 TGCAGCGTTGCCGGCGGGCTAGCGGGAGTTTACGAGCAGTACTTC CSVAGGLAGVYEQYF
TRBJ2-5 few TRBD2 TRBV20-1 TGCAGTGCTAGATTGGGACTACAAGAGACCCAGTACTTC CSARLGLQETQYF
TRBJ2-2 few . TRBV7-6 TGTGCCAGCAGACGACAGCCGAACACCGGGGAGCTGTTTTTT CASRRQPNTGELFF
TRBJ2-7 . . TRBV29-1 TGCAGCGTTGCCAGGGACACCCCCTACGAGCAGTACTTC CSVARDTPYEQYF
TRBJ1-2 . TRBD1 TRBV25-1 TGTGCCAGTAACCCAGGGGGAGAGGGCTACACCTTC CASNPGGEGYTF
TRBJ2-2 few TRBD1 TRBV5-1 TGCGCCAGCAGCGAGGGACAGATCACCGGGGAGCTGTTTTTT CASSEGQITGELFF
TRBJ2-5 few TRBD1 TRBV5-1 TGCGCCAGCAGCGGACTACTACAGGGGGCAGGAGAGACCCAGTACTTC CASSGLLQGAGETQYF
TRBJ2-3 . TRBD1 TRBV5-1 TGCGCCAGCAGCGATCGGGACAGCAGCACAGATACGCAGTATTTT CASSDRDSSTDTQYF
TRBJ2-1 few . TRBV12-3/TRBV12-4 TGTGCCAGCAGTTTAGCGCGGAGGAATGAGCAGTTCTTC CASSLARRNEQFF
TRBJ1-1 . TRBD1 TRBV7-6 TGTGCCAGCAGCTTATTGCCTGAGGGACAGGGGTCTGAAGCTTTCTTT CASSLLPEGQGSEAFF
TRBJ2-5 few . TRBV3-1 TGTGCCAGCAGCCCTAGGGACGGACAAGAGACCCAGTACTTC CASSPRDGQETQYF
TRBJ1-1 few . TRBV29-1 TGCAGCGTTGCGGCGGGCGTCGTCACTGAAGCTTTCTTT CSVAAGVVTEAFF
TRBJ2-7 . . TRBV7-9 TGTGACAGCAGCCGGGGACCGTTAGCCTACGAGCAGTACTTC CDSSRGPLAYEQYF
TRBJ2-6 . TRBD1 TRBV7-6 TGTGCCAGCAGCTTAACAGGGGCCGGGGCCAACGTCCTGACTTTC CASSLTGAGANVLTF
TRBJ1-1 few . TRBV5-6 TGTGCCAGCAGTTTGGTCTCGGAAGCTTTCTTT CASSLVSEAFF